The 3 T cell receptor beta chains listed next were all sequenced from one sample in a study of CXCR3-negative and CXCR3-positive naive CD8 T cells. The TRB libraries of cDNA were built by UMI-labeled 5' RACE. TCRdb reprocessed the 5' RACE reads and keeps a single row for each CDR3 protein, giving no DNA. The table for this sample gives some 61,000 distinct CDR3 sequences. The sequenced material came from naive CXCR3- CD8+ T cells from blood. This sample's subset: CD45RO-CCR7+CD27+CD95- naive CD8+ T cells lacking CXCR3 (TNR3-). Receptor source: a human donor in good health. Some clones in this sample may be carry-over from other donors' samples.

The chain joins TRBV12-3 or TRBV12-4 to TRBJ2-1; TCRdb proposes TRBD1, but this gene call is untestable without DNA. CDR3 length: 18 residues. CDR3: CASNGGQDRLVSYNEQFF.

The chain combines TRBV7-2 with TRBJ1-5; TCRdb selects TRBD1, and the lack of DNA leaves this call unchecked. This CDR3 contains 14 residues. Germline V CDR1 and CDR2: SGHTA, FQGNSA. This CDR3 is CASSFGTAQVPQHF.

This chain connects TRBV29-1 to TRBJ2-7; TCRdb's D call of TRBD1 is untestable without DNA. Germline CDR1 SQVTM, CDR2 ANQGSEA. The CDR3 length is 15 residues. Here the CDR3 reads CSAQMPGASSYEQYF.